The clone carrying this TCR beta chain was picked up a small number of times. The antigen remains unidentified. Germline CDR1 reads SGHVS; CDR2 reads FNYEAQ. V was clipped by 0 bases and J by 3 bases, with 6 bases between them. This CDR3 is 13 amino acids long. The data originate from a study of blood T cells in healthy people across ages. Study-wide results and limits: Researchers report that TCR beta diversity correlated strongly with naive T cell percentage.

With a J-beta primer mix and a sample-barcoded 5' primer, a second PCR ran about 6 to 11 cycles. MiXCR was run by TCRdb on the 5' RACE reads, yielding one entry per CDR3 protein. Of almost 550,000 distinct CDR3 sequences listed, around 24% are singletons. Per sample, no less than 5.5 micrograms of total RNA were extracted. This sample was also put to use in a study of T cells of mothers and their children. That paper states: Each child gave approximately 2.8 million TCR beta CDR3 reads (each mother, over 10 million). A slight, non-significant increase in overlap was found for related mother-child pairs relative to unrelated pairs.

The chain joins TRBV7-6 to TRBJ2-7; D is ambiguous. Material for sequencing was blood. This sequence originates from a boy aged 5-17 years in good health. CDR3: CASSLANSYEQYF. CDR3 bases: TGTGCCAGCAGCTTAGCGAACAGCTACGAGCAGTACTTC.